Listed here are 17 T cell receptor beta chains from one sample, sequenced in a study of cytotoxic CD8 clonotypes in ibrutinib-treated CLL. Only in-frame clones appear in the TCRdb table, and some are missing; sequencing was by immunoSEQ multiplex PCR. The sample shows under 300,000 clones, around 69% of them seen only once. The sample was PBMCs, taken at disease progression, from a patient treated with ibrutinib. These receptors all come from a human donor with chronic lymphocytic leukemia.

The rearrangement uses TRBV28 and TRBJ1-5, with D possibly matching TRBD1 (5 bases). The CDR3 runs to 11 residues. The germline V and J ends were trimmed by 4 bases and 7 bases, with 5 bases remaining between them. CDR1 is MDHEN, CDR2 SYDVKM, per germline. CDR3 amino acids: CASSWDQPQHF. As DNA, the CDR3 is TGTGCCAGCAGTTGGGACCAGCCCCAGCATTTT.

V gene TRBV11-2 combines with J gene TRBJ2-7, with no clear D. This CDR3 has 14 amino acids. Germline lookup yields CDR1 SGHAT and CDR2 FQNNGV. Trimming took 7 bases from V and 4 from J, leaving 17 bases between them. The CDR3 sequence is CASTPHMNGYEQYF. Here the CDR3 DNA reads TGTGCCAGCACCCCCCACATGAACGGGTACGAGCAGTACTTC.

CDR3 sequence: CASSPPGLGANEKLFF. CDR3 DNA: TGTGCCAGCAGCCCCCCAGGCCTCGGGGCTAATGAAAAACTGTTTTTT. This rearrangement joins TRBV9 to TRBJ1-4; D unclear. This CDR3 has 16 amino acids. V lost 4 bases, J lost 3 bases, and 16 bases lay in between. Germline V CDR1 and CDR2: SGDLS, YYNGEE.

CDR3 sequence: CASSSLRGTGAFF. The CDR3 DNA reads TGTGCCAGCAGCTCCTTGAGGGGGACAGGAGCTTTCTTT. The V and J genes are TRBV7-3 and TRBJ1-1; 8 bases match TRBD1. This CDR3 has 13 residues. V lost 4 bases to trimming and J lost 10 bases; unmatched junction nucleotides: 8. Germline V CDR1 and CDR2: SGHTA, FQGTGA.

This chain joins TRBV9 and TRBJ2-7; TRBD2 might be the D (5 bases). V was pared by 0 bases and J by 2 bases, with 12 bases between. Germline CDR1 SGDLS, CDR2 YYNGEE. This CDR3 contains 15 residues. The CDR3 DNA sequence: TGTGCCAGCAGCGTAGGGAATAGCGCCGCCTACGAGCAGTACTTC. Its protein product is CASSVGNSAAYEQYF.

This chain connects TRBV6-6 to TRBJ2-5, with unresolved D. The CDR3 loop spans 15 amino acids. Germline CDR1 and CDR2: MNHNY and SVGAGI (reference sequence). V was trimmed by 0 bases and J by 1 base, leaving 9 bases between them. The CDR3 loop is CASSYSSSGQETQYF. The CDR3 DNA reads as TGTGCCAGCAGTTACTCGAGTTCAGGCCAAGAGACCCAGTACTTC.

This clone was seen a few times. The rearrangement joins TRBV7-9 to TRBJ2-7, with no clear D. Per the germline V gene, CDR1 is SEHNR and CDR2 is FQNEAQ (reference sequence). With 4 bases removed from V and 2 bases from J, the gap between germline ends came to 15 bases. The CDR3 sequence is 15 residues long. CDR3 amino acids: CASSSFHEMPYEQYF. The CDR3 nucleotides read TGTGCCAGCAGCTCCTTTCATGAGATGCCCTACGAGCAGTACTTC.

V usage is TRBV6-4 and J usage is TRBJ2-3; the D call may be TRBD1 or TRBD2 (5 bases each). The CDR3 spans 14 residues. Looked up from germline, CDR1 is MRHNA and CDR2 is SNTAGT. Trimming left V 6 bases short and J 8 bases short, with 18 bases between. CDR3 amino acids: CASSPGPGAGTQYF. In DNA, the CDR3 is TGTGCCAGCAGCCCCGGCCCCGGGGCGGGTACGCAGTATTTT.

V is TRBV27 and J is TRBJ2-6; D gene ambiguous. Trimming shortened V by 2 bases and J by 3 bases, and 8 bases separated the two germline ends. Germline V lookup: CDR1 MNHEY, CDR2 SMNVEV (reference sequence). This CDR3 spans 15 amino acids. CDR3 region: CASSLGWSGANVLTF. DNA for the CDR3: TGTGCCAGCAGTTTAGGTTGGAGTGGGGCCAACGTCCTGACTTTC.

This sequence joins TRBV15 and TRBJ2-3; 12 positions agree with TRBD1. Looked up from germline, CDR1 is LNHNV and CDR2 is YYDKDF (reference sequence). V shed 0 bases, J shed 8 bases, and the junction held 15 bases outside the gene matches. The CDR3 contains 19 residues. CDR3 residues: CATSRDRPPRDRGLGTQYF. The CDR3 bases are TGTGCCACCAGCAGAGATCGGCCCCCCCGGGACAGGGGGCTTGGTACGCAGTATTTT.

Comment on this clone: The junction departs from germline at one end; a sequencing error may be responsible. The sample carries other DNA sequences with the same CDR3. The rearrangement uses TRBV20-1 and TRBJ2-7; no reliable D call. Germline loops: CDR1 DFQATT, CDR2 SNEGSKA (reference sequence). This CDR3 contains 11 residues. CDR3 nucleotides: TGCAGTGCTGGAGATAGCTACGAGCAGTACTTC. As protein: CSAGDSYEQYF.

This clone was detected only once. V usage is TRBV7-8 and J usage is TRBJ2-3, with D maybe TRBD2 (5 bases). This CDR3 has 17 amino acids. V lost 0 bases and J lost 5, with 18 bases in between. Germline CDR1 reads SGHVS; CDR2 reads FQNEAQ. The CDR3 spells CASSLAPAEVRGDTQYF. Written as DNA, the CDR3 is TGTGCCAGCAGCTTAGCGCCGGCGGAGGTTCGGGGAGATACGCAGTATTTT.

The chain links TRBV4-1 to TRBJ1-1; D possibly corresponds to TRBD1 (5 bases). The CDR3 consists of 15 residues. Germline CDR1 is MGHRA and CDR2 is YSYEKL. The V gene lost 4 bases and the J gene lost 5 bases, with 17 bases spanning the gap. The CDR3: CASSRPWGGRTEAFF. The CDR3 DNA is TGCGCCAGCAGCCGTCCCTGGGGGGGTAGGACTGAAGCTTTCTTT.

This clone was counted only a few times. The gene calls are TRBV19 and TRBJ1-6, with 8 bases fitting TRBD1. This CDR3 has 15 amino acids. Germline trimming cut 3 bases from V and 9 bases from J; bases unmatched to any gene: 7. Germline V gene data show CDR1 as LNHDA and CDR2 as SQIVND (reference sequence). CDR3 in amino acids: CASSMGTGFLSPLHF. CDR3 DNA sequence: TGTGCCAGTAGTATGGGGACAGGTTTCCTTTCACCCCTCCACTTT.

The V gene is TRBV5-1, the J gene TRBJ1-6; tentative D call: TRBD1 (5 bases). The CDR3 contains 16 residues. Per germline, CDR1 SGHRS and CDR2 YFSETQ. Trimming shortened V by 4 bases and J by 6 bases, and 17 bases separated the two germline ends. The CDR3 loop is CASSPAVTGGNSPLHF. CDR3 in DNA: TGCGCCAGCAGCCCCGCCGTTACAGGAGGTAATTCACCCCTCCACTTT.

In DNA form, the CDR3 reads TGTGCCAGCAGCCAAGCCCACGGGGGGAGCACAGATACGCAGTATTTT. Residues: CASSQAHGGSTDTQYF. The V call is TRBV4-2, the J call TRBJ2-3; 7 bases map to TRBD2. CDR3 length equals 16 residues. J lost 0 bases, V lost 1 base, and 4 bases had no gene match. Germline CDR1 and CDR2: LGHNA and YNFKEQ.

The chain employs TRBV5-1 and TRBJ2-3, with D unclear. Trimming took 2 bases from V and 5 from J, leaving 9 bases between them. The CDR3 runs 13 residues. Germline CDR1 reads SGHRS; CDR2 reads YFSETQ. DNA for the CDR3: TGCGCCAGCAGCTTTGAATGGAGAGATACGCAGTATTTT. This codes for CASSFEWRDTQYF.